The 28 T cell receptor beta chains reported below all come from one sample, sequenced in a study of T-cell reconstitution after alpha-beta-depleted transplantation in children. The TCRbeta library incorporated unique molecular identifiers. MiXCR, applied by TCRdb to the PCR reads, yields one record per CDR3 protein. The table shows some 300,000 distinct CDR3 sequences, with 10% occurring only once. The material was PBMCs, obtained before TCRalphabeta/CD19-depleted stem cell transplant. These receptors were collected from a boy younger than two with acute myeloid leukemia, due to receive a stem cell transplant.

This clonotype was recorded many times. V usage is TRBV20-1 and J usage is TRBJ1-4, with D uncertain. V dropped 1 base and J dropped 11 bases, with 8 bases sitting between them. This CDR3 spans 11 amino acids. The germline gives CDR1 DFQATT, CDR2 SNEGSKA (reference sequence). The CDR3 DNA sequence: TGCAGTGCTAGAGGGACGAAGAAACTGTTTTTT. This encodes CSARGTKKLFF.

This clonotype was seen ten or more times. V usage is TRBV7-3 and J usage is TRBJ2-3; 12 bases are shared with TRBD2. The CDR3 length is 15 residues. With 5 bases clipped from V and 6 bases from J, the junction kept 6 bases outside the gene matches. Germline values: CDR1 SGHTA, CDR2 FQGTGA. The CDR3 DNA reads TGTGCCAGCAGCAAGCGACTAGCGGGAGAGGATACGCAGTATTTT. Encoded protein: CASSKRLAGEDTQYF.

In this sample, this clonotype turned up many times. The chain recombines TRBV5-4 with TRBJ2-1, with D unclear. Germline CDR1 SGHNT, CDR2 YYREEE (reference sequence). Trimming cost V 4 bases and J 4 bases, with 9 bases left between them. This CDR3 is built from 13 residues. Written as DNA, the CDR3 is TGTGCCAGCAGCCGAACTCAGTACAATGAGCAGTTCTTC. Its protein product is CASSRTQYNEQFF.

Comment on this clonotype: A much more abundant neighbour one base away suggests this may be a read error. The rearrangement uses TRBV11-2 and TRBJ2-2; 10 bases line up with TRBD2. Germline V gives CDR1 SGHAT, CDR2 FQNNGV. The CDR3 runs 18 residues. CDR3 bases: TGTGCCAGCAGCTCACCATTTAGCGGGGGGCCTTTCACCGGGCAGCTGTTTTTT. Translating it yields CASSSPFSGGPFTGQLFF. The full variable domain, its missing parts supplied by reference TRBV11-2 and TRBJ2-2, is EAGVAQSPRYKIIEKRQSVAFWCNPISGHATLYWYQQILGQGPKLLIQFQNNGVVDDSQLPKDRFSAERLKGVDSTLKIQPAKLEDSAVYLCASSSPFSGGPFTGQLFFGEGSRLTVL.

Ten or more counts support this clonotype. The rearrangement links TRBV20-1 to TRBJ2-1; D is undetermined. This CDR3 has 13 residues. Germline loops: CDR1 DFQATT, CDR2 SNEGSKA (reference sequence). V gave up 1 base and J gave up 13 bases, with 17 bases separating them. For the CDR3, the DNA is TGCAGTGCTAGAGGGGTTCTCCCCCTAGATCAGTTCTTC. Amino acids: CSARGVLPLDQFF.

The genes are TRBV7-2 and TRBJ1-5, with TRBD1 matching 10 bases. The CDR3 is 15 amino acids. Per the germline V gene, CDR1 is SGHTA and CDR2 is FQGNSA. V lost 2 bases, J lost 11 bases, and 9 bases stayed unmatched. Written as DNA, the CDR3 is TGTGCCAGCAGCTTAAAGGGACAGGGGAAATTGGCCCAGCATTTT. Amino acid sequence: CASSLKGQGKLAQHF.

The rearrangement links TRBV7-9 to TRBJ1-1; TRBD1 matches 8 bases. Losses at the gene ends were 1 base for V and 11 bases for J; bases not matched to a gene: 9. CDR3 length: 14 amino acids. Germline V gene lookup returns CDR1 SEHNR and CDR2 FQNEAQ (reference sequence). The CDR3 is CASSLELRTGLAFF. The CDR3 bases are TGTGCCAGCAGCTTAGAACTGCGGACAGGGTTGGCTTTCTTT.

This chain connects TRBV11-2 to TRBJ2-7, with TRBD2 matching over 9 bases. The ends lost 3 bases at V and 2 bases at J; junction bases unmatched: 2. This CDR3 spans 14 amino acids. Per germline, CDR1 SGHAT and CDR2 FQNNGV. DNA of the CDR3: TGTGCCAGCAGCTTCCTAGCGGGGACCTACGAGCAGTACTTC. It specifies CASSFLAGTYEQYF.

This clonotype was detected many times. The rearrangement uses TRBV3-1 and TRBJ2-3, with D perhaps assigned TRBD1 or TRBD2 (5 bases each). The CDR3 covers 15 residues. V shed 0 bases and J shed 4 bases, with 11 bases lying between them. CDR1 and CDR2 from the germline V gene are LGHDT and YNNKEL (reference sequence). The CDR3 DNA reads as TGTGCCAGCAGCCAAGAGTACAAGGGACCAGATACGCAGTATTTT. It translates to CASSQEYKGPDTQYF.

This clonotype appeared a few times. The chain carries TRBV29-1 and TRBJ1-1, with D unresolved. V lost 4 bases and J 3 bases, leaving 18 bases between the germline ends. The CDR3 is 15 residues long. Germline V gene lookup returns CDR1 SQVTM and CDR2 ANQGSEA. The CDR3 protein is CSVGPLEGADTEAFF. For the CDR3, the DNA is TGCAGCGTTGGGCCCTTAGAGGGCGCGGACACTGAAGCTTTCTTT.

The rearrangement uses TRBV2 and TRBJ2-1; 8 bases agree with TRBD2. J gave up 5 bases and V 3 bases, and 9 bases lay outside the gene matches. This CDR3 is built from 16 residues. CDR1 and CDR2 from the germline V gene are SNHLY and FYNNEI. Here the CDR3 DNA reads TGTGCCAGCAGTGAGAGGGGACTAGGAAGGAACAATGAGCAGTTCTTC. Translation: CASSERGLGRNNEQFF.

At least ten counts were recorded for this clonotype. The chain employs TRBV5-8 and TRBJ1-6, with no clear D. Germline lookup yields CDR1 SGHTS and CDR2 YDEGEE. The germline V and J ends were trimmed by 1 base and 8 bases, with 4 bases remaining between them. The CDR3 length is 12 residues. The CDR3, as DNA: TGTGCCAGCAGCTTGTCTTATTCACCCCTCCACTTT. It specifies CASSLSYSPLHF.

Many counts were recorded for this clonotype. The genes are TRBV7-9 and TRBJ2-7; D ambiguous. CDR1 and CDR2 from the germline V gene are SEHNR and FQNEAQ (reference sequence). Deletions cut 5 bases from V and 1 base from J, with 15 bases between. The CDR3 is 15 amino acids. CDR3 loop: CASSILGGPSYEQYF. The CDR3, as DNA: TGTGCCAGCAGCATATTGGGTGGGCCATCCTACGAGCAGTACTTC.

This clonotype was counted at least ten times. This sequence joins TRBV20-1 and TRBJ2-7, with TRBD1 matching 10 bases. The CDR3 covers 16 residues. J lost 2 bases, V lost 4 bases, and 11 bases had no gene match. Germline V gene data show CDR1 as DFQATT and CDR2 as SNEGSKA (reference sequence). The CDR3 nucleotides read TGCAGTGCTACACCGGGGGACAGGGGAAGCGCCTACGAGCAGTACTTC. Its protein product is CSATPGDRGSAYEQYF.

Many counts were recorded for this clonotype. This chain joins TRBV20-1 and TRBJ2-3; D is unclear. The CDR3 extends over 15 amino acids. CDR1 and CDR2 from the germline V gene are DFQATT and SNEGSKA (reference sequence). V was cut by 2 bases and J by 1 base, with 13 bases left in between. The chain's CDR3 is CSARPLYFGTDTQYF. The CDR3 nucleotides read TGCAGTGCTAGACCCCTTTATTTTGGCACAGATACGCAGTATTTT.

Remarks on this clonotype: This could be a read error, since a much larger clone is one nucleotide away. V is TRBV11-2 and J is TRBJ1-1; unclear D gene. Between the trimmed V and J ends, which lost 3 bases and 2 bases, there was a span of 13 bases. Germline-derived CDR1 and CDR2 are SGHAT and FQNNGV. The CDR3 runs to 15 residues. The CDR3 DNA is TGTGCCAGCAGCTTCGCAGGCGGGCGAAACACTGAAGCTTTCTTT. Protein sequence: CASSFAGGRNTEAFF.

This clonotype was seen many times. The rearrangement uses TRBV18 and TRBJ2-3; TRBD1 is a possible D gene (7 bases). From germline, CDR1 is KGHSH and CDR2 LQKENI. The ends were cut back, 5 bases at V and 1 base at J, with 16 bases in the middle. The CDR3 has 16 amino acids. The CDR3 reads CASSSDIRGGTDTQYF. In DNA, the CDR3 is TGTGCCAGCTCAAGTGACATCAGGGGGGGCACAGATACGCAGTATTTT.

This clonotype was counted at least ten times. J is TRBJ2-1 and V is TRBV11-1; D remains unclear. The CDR3 is 15 residues long. The V end lost 3 bases, the J end lost 5 bases, and 14 bases lay between the germline ends. Germline assignment: CDR1 SGHAT and CDR2 FQDESV (reference sequence). The CDR3 DNA follows: TGTGCCAGCAGCTTGGGTATCGTATGGGACAATGAGCAGTTCTTC. Translation gives CASSLGIVWDNEQFF.

This clonotype was counted at least ten times. This chain connects TRBV4-3 to TRBJ2-3; tentatively, D is TRBD1 (5 bases). Between the trimmed V and J ends, which lost 0 bases and 1 base, there was a span of 17 bases. Germline loops: CDR1 LGHNA, CDR2 YSLEER. The CDR3 is made up of 18 amino acids. CDR3 region: CASSQEPTIQGGTDTQYF. The CDR3 nucleotides are TGCGCCAGCAGCCAAGAACCCACGATACAAGGGGGCACAGATACGCAGTATTTT.

This clonotype was found many times. V gene TRBV24-1 combines with J gene TRBJ1-5, with 9 bases matching TRBD1. Germline values: CDR1 KGHDR, CDR2 SFDVKD. The length of the CDR3 is 14 residues. The V segment lost 9 bases and the J segment 7 bases; nucleotides outside the gene matches: 9. The CDR3: CATSQQGAGQPQHF. CDR3 sequence (DNA): TGTGCCACCTCCCAACAGGGGGCAGGGCAGCCCCAGCATTTT.

This clonotype showed up just a few times. The rearrangement links TRBV11-2 to TRBJ2-1; TRBD2 might be the D (6 bases). The CDR3 is made up of 18 amino acids. Germline V gene data show CDR1 as SGHAT and CDR2 as FQNNGV. Trimming cost V 1 base and J 8 bases, with 24 bases left between them. The CDR3 DNA sequence: TGTGCCAGCAGCTTAGGCCTATTAGCGGCTCTTCCTACGGATGAGCAGTTCTTC. Amino acid sequence: CASSLGLLAALPTDEQFF.

The J gene is TRBJ1-2, the V gene TRBV19; D gene unclear. CDR3 length equals 11 residues. In germline, CDR1 is LNHDA, CDR2 SQIVND (reference sequence). The V end lost 4 bases, the J end lost 8 bases, and 8 bases lay between the germline ends. The CDR3 region has the DNA TGTGCCAGTAGTACCCCTGGGGGCTACACCTTC. Encoded protein: CASSTPGGYTF.

The table lists this clonotype with many counts. The V gene is TRBV7-6, the J gene TRBJ2-3; TRBD2 is a possible D gene (6 bases). CDR1 is SGHVS and CDR2 is FNYEAQ in the germline V gene. This CDR3 region has 17 residues. V dropped 2 bases and J dropped 0 bases, with 15 bases sitting between them. The DNA of the CDR3 is TGTGCCAGCAGCTTAATCAGCGGAGGGGCTAGCACAGATACGCAGTATTTT. It yields the protein CASSLISGGASTDTQYF.

The chain carries TRBV20-1 and TRBJ2-1; D may correspond to TRBD1 or TRBD2 (5 bases each). Germline V gene data show CDR1 as DFQATT and CDR2 as SNEGSKA (reference sequence). V lost 6 bases and J 4 bases, leaving 19 bases between the germline ends. The CDR3 runs to 15 residues. The chain's CDR3 is CSAGASETSYNEQFF. The DNA for the CDR3 is TGCAGTGCCGGGGCTTCCGAGACAAGTTACAATGAGCAGTTCTTC.

This sequence joins TRBV29-1 and TRBJ1-1; a weak D match, TRBD1 (6 bases). The V and J ends lost 4 bases and 2 bases respectively, with 14 bases between them. The CDR3 extends over 14 amino acids. CDR1 and CDR2 from the germline V gene are SQVTM and ANQGSEA. For the CDR3, the DNA is TGCAGCGTTGGCCACAGGGCAGCAAACACTGAAGCTTTCTTT. It codes for CSVGHRAANTEAFF.

This clonotype has a count of ten or more. The chain carries TRBV7-2 and TRBJ2-7; D may be TRBD1 or TRBD2 (5 bases each). Trimming removed 4 bases at V and 3 bases at J, with 16 bases between. CDR1 and CDR2 (germline): SGHTA, FQGNSA. The CDR3 is made up of 15 amino acids. Written as DNA, the CDR3 is TGTGCCAGCAGCTCCGCCGGGACGTTAGACTACGAGCAGTACTTC. Protein: CASSSAGTLDYEQYF. Complete variable domain (other parts from reference TRBV7-2 and TRBJ2-7): GAGVSQSPSNKVTEKGKDVELRCDPISGHTALYWYRQSLGQGLEFLIYFQGNSAPDKSGLPSDRFSAERTGGSVSTLTIQRTQQEDSAVYLCASSSAGTLDYEQYFGPGTRLTVT.

Ten or more counts support this clonotype. V gene TRBV28 combines with J gene TRBJ2-7, with D maybe TRBD1 (5 bases). V lost 6 bases and J lost 4, with 10 bases in between. CDR1 and CDR2 (germline): MDHEN, SYDVKM. This CDR3 contains 12 residues. This chain's CDR3 is CASRQTVYEQYF. The CDR3 DNA follows: TGTGCCAGCAGACAGACAGTTTACGAGCAGTACTTC.

There are many counts of this clonotype. This sequence joins TRBV20-1 and TRBJ2-2; D may match TRBD1 or TRBD2 (6 bases each). The CDR3 runs 15 residues. V was cut by 3 bases and J by 3 bases, with 14 bases left in between. Germline lookup yields CDR1 DFQATT and CDR2 SNEGSKA (reference sequence). Written as DNA, the CDR3 is TGCAGTGCTAGGTGGGGGGCGCAGGACACCGGGGAGCTGTTTTTT. This encodes CSARWGAQDTGELFF.